The rows below give T cell receptor beta chains drawn from one sample of a study of T cell responses to AZD1222 COVID-19 vaccine. Generated by immunoSEQ multiplex PCR, the TCRdb table keeps only in-frame clones and is missing some. The sample has 120,000 to 150,000 clones, about nine tenths seen once. The source was peripheral blood, collected on day 0 of MenACWY control vaccination. All receptors come from an adult in good health. Both conserved end residues are part of each CDR3. The order of the fields is V gene, clone size, D gene, J gene, CDR3 protein, CDR3 DNA. The D gene is left open where the match is weak. Size is omitted from some rows. Given values are once, few, many or a class for expanded clones.

>TRBV7-3|NA|NA|TRBJ1-1
CASSLAVGTEAFF
TGTGCCAGCAGCTTGGCGGTCGGGACTGAAGCTTTCTTT
>TRBV5-1|NA|TRBD2|TRBJ2-7
CASSLAGGREQYF
TGCGCCAGCAGCCTAGCGGGAGGGCGGGAGCAGTACTTC
>TRBV18|NA|NA|TRBJ2-7
CASSLGLMSTTYEQYF
TGTGCCAGCTCACTGGGGTTGATGTCTACCACCTACGAGCAGTACTTC
>TRBV30|NA|TRBD2|TRBJ2-1
CAWSVGGGNNEQFF
TGTGCCTGGAGTGTCGGCGGGGGGAACAATGAGCAGTTCTTC
>TRBV12-3/TRBV12-4|NA|NA|TRBJ1-6
CASSLALDSPLHF
TGTGCCAGCAGTTTAGCTCTTGACTCACCCCTCCACTTT
>TRBV27|NA|NA|TRBJ1-5
CASSLNGYSNQPQHF
TGTGCCAGCAGTTTAAACGGGTATAGCAATCAGCCCCAGCATTTT
>TRBV18|NA|NA|TRBJ1-5
CASSPTANSNQPQHF
TGTGCCAGCTCACCGACGGCTAATAGCAATCAGCCCCAGCATTTT
>TRBV27|NA|NA|TRBJ1-2
CASSFGQPGGYTF
TGTGCCAGCAGTTTCGGACAACCCGGGGGCTACACCTTC
>TRBV27|NA|NA|TRBJ2-2
CASSPFRGGTGELFF
TGTGCCAGCAGTCCGTTTAGGGGCGGCACCGGGGAGCTGTTTTTT
>TRBV2|NA|TRBD1|TRBJ1-5
CASSAGQGLQPQHF
TGTGCCAGCAGTGCAGGACAGGGATTGCAGCCCCAGCATTTT
>TRBV6-5|NA|TRBD1|TRBJ1-1
CASSRQGYTEAFF
TGTGCCAGCAGCCGACAGGGCTACACTGAAGCTTTCTTT
>TRBV7-9|NA|TRBD1|TRBJ1-1
CASSPDRTGRVTEAFF
TGTGCCAGCAGCCCGGATAGGACAGGGAGAGTCACTGAAGCTTTCTTT
>TRBV12-3/TRBV12-4|NA|TRBD1|TRBJ2-7
CASSWGTGFEQYF
TGTGCCAGCAGCTGGGGGACAGGTTTTGAGCAGTACTTC
>TRBV28|NA|NA|TRBJ1-2
CASRRGGTYGYTF
TGTGCCAGCAGAAGAGGGGGAACCTATGGCTACACCTTC
>TRBV6-1|NA|NA|TRBJ1-3
CASSELRGNTIYF
TGTGCCAGCAGTGAACTTCGGGGAAACACCATATATTTT
>TRBV25-1|NA|NA|TRBJ1-4
CASNFGREKLFF
TGTGCCAGCAACTTTGGCCGAGAAAAACTGTTTTTT
>TRBV5-1|NA|NA|TRBJ2-7
CASSSLIPGEQYF
TGCGCCAGCAGCTCACTAATCCCGGGGGAGCAGTACTTC
>TRBV6-1|NA|NA|TRBJ1-4
CASSEGGAGIGVKLFF
TGTGCCAGCAGTGAAGGAGGGGCCGGTATCGGAGTAAAACTGTTTTTT
>TRBV10-3|NA|NA|TRBJ1-1
CAISPGPTALEAFF
TGTGCCATCAGTCCGGGCCCAACGGCGCTTGAAGCTTTCTTT
>TRBV4-1|NA|NA|TRBJ2-1
CASSHLGGGEPQFF
TGCGCCAGCAGCCACCTCGGAGGCGGGGAGCCCCAGTTCTTC
>TRBV5-6|NA|TRBD1|TRBJ2-7
CASSWDRADYEQYF
TGTGCCAGCAGCTGGGACAGGGCAGACTACGAGCAGTACTTC
>TRBV28|NA|TRBD2|TRBJ2-3
CASNLSGRGTDTQYF
TGTGCCAGCAACCTTAGCGGGAGAGGCACAGATACGCAGTATTTT
>TRBV7-2|once|NA|TRBJ2-2
CASSFLGAANTGELFF
TGTGCCAGCAGCTTTCTCGGCGCAGCGAACACCGGGGAGCTGTTTTTT
>TRBV2|NA|NA|TRBJ1-5
CASSEDWAGGQPQHF
TGTGCCAGCAGTGAAGATTGGGCAGGTGGGCAGCCCCAGCATTTT
>TRBV19|once|NA|TRBJ2-1
CASSIFGGWSYNEQFF
TGTGCCAGTAGTATATTCGGGGGTTGGAGCTACAATGAGCAGTTCTTC
>TRBV6-2/TRBV6-3|NA|TRBD1|TRBJ1-1
CASRPSLGQGLGVMNTEAFF
TGTGCCAGCAGACCTTCCTTAGGACAGGGATTGGGCGTTATGAACACTGAAGCTTTCTTT
>TRBV11-2|NA|NA|TRBJ2-3
CASSQTLSSSTDTQYF
TGTGCCAGCAGCCAGACTCTATCTTCTAGCACAGATACGCAGTATTTT
>TRBV4-1|NA|TRBD1|TRBJ1-4
CASSLQGGVATNEKLFF
TGCGCCAGCAGCCTTCAGGGGGGGGTCGCAACTAATGAAAAACTGTTTTTT
>TRBV28|NA|NA|TRBJ1-2
CASSSPHGYTF
TGTGCCAGCAGTTCCCCCCACGGCTACACCTTC
>TRBV9|NA|NA|TRBJ1-6
CASSRDRVNSPLHF
TGTGCCAGCAGCCGGGACCGGGTCAATTCACCCCTCCACTTT
>TRBV5-4|few|NA|TRBJ1-1
CASSAYYRVSEAFF
TGTGCCAGCAGCGCGTACTACAGGGTATCTGAAGCTTTCTTT
>TRBV4-3|NA|NA|TRBJ1-2
CASSRGMGGYTF
TGCGCCAGCAGCCGGGGCATGGGGGGCTACACCTTC
>TRBV29-1|NA|NA|TRBJ1-2
CSVANFGRFYGYTF
TGCAGCGTCGCCAACTTCGGACGGTTCTATGGCTACACCTTC
>TRBV2|NA|TRBD1|TRBJ1-5
CASRTGVSSNQPQHF
TGTGCCAGCAGAACAGGGGTCTCGAGCAATCAGCCCCAGCATTTT
>TRBV5-4|NA|NA|TRBJ1-1
CASSRTAYTEAFF
TGTGCCAGCAGTCGGACCGCGTACACTGAAGCTTTCTTT
>TRBV7-9|NA|NA|TRBJ2-1
CAGSRVGGLDEQFF
TGTGCCGGATCGCGGGTCGGGGGACTCGATGAGCAGTTCTTC
>TRBV2|once|NA|TRBJ2-7
CASSVAIRSEQYF
TGTGCCAGCAGTGTAGCGATACGGTCCGAGCAGTACTTC